This T cell receptor (beta chain) is from a study of blood T cell repertoires in COVID-19. Study in general: Samples of COVID-19 (acute and convalescent) were obtained from the United States, Italy and Spain.

Original handling: Estimation of nucleated cell counts was performed using reference gene primer amplification. Sequencing was performed with immunoSEQ multiplex PCR; in TCRdb, only in-frame clones are kept and a portion is missing. V, J and clone size are those of that table, while D and trimming were read from the DNA. Of around 300,000 clones listed, roughly 89% are singletons. The sequenced sample was peripheral blood. This receptor was identified in a woman younger than 45 with active or convalescent COVID-19.

CDR3: CASRGGSQGHEKLFF. CDR3 in DNA: TGTGCCAGCAGGGGGGGAAGTCAGGGCCATGAAAAACTGTTTTTT. This chain connects TRBV5-8 to TRBJ1-4; possibly TRBD1 for D (5 bases). The CDR3 runs to 15 residues. The V and J ends lost 5 bases and 6 bases respectively, with 17 bases between them. Germline V CDR1 and CDR2: SGHTS, YDEGEE.